This T cell receptor beta chain stems from a study of cytomegalovirus exposure and HLA in healthy donors. Study results and caveats: Analyses of presence/absence relied on an assumption of roughly uniform sequencing depth across donors.

A remark on this clone: Its antigen is currently unknown.

Per germline, CDR1 SGDLS and CDR2 YYNGEE. V was cut by 3 bases and J by 5 bases, with 8 bases left in between. The CDR3 is 13 amino acids. The PCR used 60 Vbeta and 13 Jbeta primers. This table comes from immunoSEQ multiplex PCR, and its TCRdb copy is limited to in-frame clones, with some not included. The table has 160,000 or so clones, approximately 80% seen once; the top ten hold approximately 1.4%. The V gene is TRBV9, the J gene TRBJ2-2, with D hard to call. This sequence was found in a woman under 30 in good health and CMV-seronegative. Sequenced input: PBMCs. The CDR3 loop reads CASSGQNTGELFF. The CDR3 region has the DNA TGTGCCAGCAGCGGGCAGAATACCGGGGAGCTGTTTTTT. Drawing the rest from reference TRBV9 and TRBJ2-2, the complete variable domain is DSGVTQTPKHLITATGQRVTLRCSPRSGDLSVYWYQQSLDQGLQFLIQYYNGEERAKGNILERFSAQQFPDLHSELNLSSLELGDSALYFCASSGQNTGELFFGEGSRLTVL.